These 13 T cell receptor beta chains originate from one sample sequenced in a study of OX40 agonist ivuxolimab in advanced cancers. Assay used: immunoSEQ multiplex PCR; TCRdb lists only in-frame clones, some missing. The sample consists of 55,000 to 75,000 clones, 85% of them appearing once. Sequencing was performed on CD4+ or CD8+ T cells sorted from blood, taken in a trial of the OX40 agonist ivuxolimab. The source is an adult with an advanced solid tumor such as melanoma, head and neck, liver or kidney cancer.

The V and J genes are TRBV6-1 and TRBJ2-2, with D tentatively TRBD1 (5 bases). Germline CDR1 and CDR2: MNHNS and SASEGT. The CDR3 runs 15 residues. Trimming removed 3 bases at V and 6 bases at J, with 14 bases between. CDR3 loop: CASSERLQGAGELFF. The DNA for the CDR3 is TGTGCCAGCAGTGAGAGACTTCAGGGCGCCGGGGAGCTGTTTTTT.

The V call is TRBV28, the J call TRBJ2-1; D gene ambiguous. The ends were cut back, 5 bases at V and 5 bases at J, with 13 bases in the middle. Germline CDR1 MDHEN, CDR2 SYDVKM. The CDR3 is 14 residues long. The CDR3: CASSLSSRDNEQFF. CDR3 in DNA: TGTGCCAGCAGTCTGAGTAGTAGGGACAATGAGCAGTTCTTC.

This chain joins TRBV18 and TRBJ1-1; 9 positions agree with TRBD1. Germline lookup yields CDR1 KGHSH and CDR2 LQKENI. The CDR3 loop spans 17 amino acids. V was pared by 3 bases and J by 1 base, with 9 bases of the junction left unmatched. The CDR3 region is CASSPSDRGFRNTEAFF. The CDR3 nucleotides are TGTGCCAGCTCACCTTCCGACAGGGGGTTTCGGAACACTGAAGCTTTCTTT.

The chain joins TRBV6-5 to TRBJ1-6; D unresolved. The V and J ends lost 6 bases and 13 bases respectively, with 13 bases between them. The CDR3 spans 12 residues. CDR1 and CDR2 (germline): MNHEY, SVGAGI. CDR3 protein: CASSKPSGPLHF. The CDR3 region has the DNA TGTGCCAGCAGCAAGCCGAGCGGGCCCCTCCACTTT.

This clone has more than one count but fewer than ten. The CDR3 is CAWRNILSEQYF. CDR3 DNA sequence: TGTGCCTGGAGGAATATACTAAGCGAGCAGTACTTC. J is TRBJ2-7 and V is TRBV30, with unresolved D. The germline V and J ends were trimmed by 3 bases and 6 bases, with 12 bases remaining between them. Germline CDR1 and CDR2: GTSNPN and SVGIG (reference sequence). This CDR3 has 12 residues.

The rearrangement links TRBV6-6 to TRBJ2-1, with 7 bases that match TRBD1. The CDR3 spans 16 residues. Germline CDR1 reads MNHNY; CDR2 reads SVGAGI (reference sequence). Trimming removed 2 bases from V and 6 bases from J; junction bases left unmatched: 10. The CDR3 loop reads CASSYALRDRANEQFF. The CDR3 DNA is TGTGCCAGCAGTTACGCCCTTCGGGACAGAGCCAATGAGCAGTTCTTC.

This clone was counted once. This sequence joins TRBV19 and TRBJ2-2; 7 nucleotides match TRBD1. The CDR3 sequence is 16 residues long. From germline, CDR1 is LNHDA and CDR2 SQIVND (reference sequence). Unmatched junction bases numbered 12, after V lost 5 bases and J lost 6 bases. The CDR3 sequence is CASSYLGQRDAGELFF. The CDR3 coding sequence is TGTGCCAGTAGTTATCTGGGACAGAGAGATGCCGGGGAGCTGTTTTTT.

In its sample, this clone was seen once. The CDR3 is CASSVDGPSYEQYF. The CDR3 DNA reads as TGTGCCAGCAGCGTAGATGGGCCCTCCTACGAGCAGTACTTC. This chain joins TRBV9 and TRBJ2-7; D remains ambiguous. This CDR3 has 14 amino acids. Trimming shortened V by 0 bases and J by 0 bases, and 7 bases separated the two germline ends. Germline CDR1 and CDR2: SGDLS and YYNGEE.

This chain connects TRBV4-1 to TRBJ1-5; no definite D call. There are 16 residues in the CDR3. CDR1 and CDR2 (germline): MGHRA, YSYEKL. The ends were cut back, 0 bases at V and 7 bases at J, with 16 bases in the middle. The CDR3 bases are TGCGCCAGCAGCCAAGATCCGGGAGGGTCACTCCAGCCCCAGCATTTT. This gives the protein CASSQDPGGSLQPQHF.

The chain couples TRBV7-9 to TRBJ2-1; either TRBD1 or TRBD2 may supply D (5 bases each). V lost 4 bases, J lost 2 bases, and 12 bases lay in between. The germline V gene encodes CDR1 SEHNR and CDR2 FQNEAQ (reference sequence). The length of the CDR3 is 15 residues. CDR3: CASSSRQTTYNEQFF. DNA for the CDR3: TGTGCCAGCAGCTCCCGACAGACTACCTACAATGAGCAGTTCTTC.

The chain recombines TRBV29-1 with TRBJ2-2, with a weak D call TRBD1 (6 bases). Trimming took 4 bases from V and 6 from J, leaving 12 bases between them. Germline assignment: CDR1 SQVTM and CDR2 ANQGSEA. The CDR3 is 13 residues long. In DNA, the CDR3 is TGCAGCGTTGTTGTTCAGGGGTCCGGGGAGCTGTTTTTT. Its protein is CSVVVQGSGELFF.

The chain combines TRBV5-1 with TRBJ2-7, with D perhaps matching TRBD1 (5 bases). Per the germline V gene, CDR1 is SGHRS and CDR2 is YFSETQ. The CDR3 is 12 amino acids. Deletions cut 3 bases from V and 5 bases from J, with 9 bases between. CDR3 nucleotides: TGCGCCAGCAGCTCCACAGGTGACGAGCAGTACTTC. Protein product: CASSSTGDEQYF. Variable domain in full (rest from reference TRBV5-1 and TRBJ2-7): KAGVTQTPRYLIKTRGQQVTLSCSPISGHRSVSWYQQTPGQGLQFLFEYFSETQRNKGNFPGRFSGRQFSNSRSEMNVSTLELGDSALYLCASSSTGDEQYFGPGTRLTVT.

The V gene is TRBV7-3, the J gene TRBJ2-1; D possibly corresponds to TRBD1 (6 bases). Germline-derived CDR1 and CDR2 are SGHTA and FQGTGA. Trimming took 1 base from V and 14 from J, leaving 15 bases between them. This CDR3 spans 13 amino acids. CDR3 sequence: CASSLIQGHPKFF. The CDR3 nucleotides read TGTGCCAGCAGCTTAATTCAGGGACACCCTAAGTTCTTC.